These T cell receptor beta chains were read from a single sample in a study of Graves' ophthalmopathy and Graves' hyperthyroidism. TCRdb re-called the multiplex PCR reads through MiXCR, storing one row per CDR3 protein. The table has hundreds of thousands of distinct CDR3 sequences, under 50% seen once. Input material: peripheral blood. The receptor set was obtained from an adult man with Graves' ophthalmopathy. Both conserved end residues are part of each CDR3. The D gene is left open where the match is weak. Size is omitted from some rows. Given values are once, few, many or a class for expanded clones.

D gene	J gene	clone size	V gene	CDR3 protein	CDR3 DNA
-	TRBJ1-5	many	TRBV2	CASRSRVSGQPQHF	TGTGCCAGCAGATCCAGGGTTTCTGGGCAGCCCCAGCATTTT
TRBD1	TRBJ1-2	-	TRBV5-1	CASSWGQGARSNYGYTF	TGCGCCAGCAGCTGGGGACAGGGGGCGAGGAGTAACTATGGCTACACCTTC
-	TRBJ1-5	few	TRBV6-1	CASRGRDINQPQHF	TGTGCCAGCAGGGGCCGGGACATTAATCAGCCCCAGCATTTT
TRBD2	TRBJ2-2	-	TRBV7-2	CASSKTSRVAGKLFF	TGTGCCAGCAGCAAGACTAGCAGGGTTGCCGGGAAGCTGTTTTTT
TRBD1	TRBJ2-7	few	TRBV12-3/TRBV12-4	CASSPLGQGDHEQYF	TGTGCCAGCAGTCCATTGGGACAGGGGGATCACGAGCAGTACTTC
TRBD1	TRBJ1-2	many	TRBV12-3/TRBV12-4	CASSSAGTGDYGYTF	TGTGCCAGCAGTTCTGCCGGGACAGGGGACTATGGCTACACCTTC
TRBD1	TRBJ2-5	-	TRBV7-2	CASSAGTGSLETQYF	TGTGCCAGCAGCGCCGGGACAGGGTCGTTGGAGACCCAGTACTTC
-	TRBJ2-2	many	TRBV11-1	CASSLQQGPTGELFF	TGTGCCAGCAGCTTACAACAGGGCCCCACCGGGGAGCTGTTTTTT
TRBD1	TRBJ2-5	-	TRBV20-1	CSARRTGAETQYF	TGCAGTGCTCGACGGACAGGGGCAGAGACCCAGTACTTC
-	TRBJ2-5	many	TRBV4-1	CASSQGSFGYSQTQYF	TGCGCCAGCAGCCAAGGGTCGTTTGGTTATTCTCAGACCCAGTACTTC
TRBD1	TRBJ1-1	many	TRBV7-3	CASSLTRTGEVVF	TGTGCCAGCAGCTTAACCCGAACAGGGGAGGTGGTCTTT
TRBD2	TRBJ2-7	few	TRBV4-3	CASSQDGTSNEQYF	TGCGCCAGCAGCCAAGACGGGACTAGTAACGAGCAATACTTC
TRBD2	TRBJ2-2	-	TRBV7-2	CASSPTSGGRANTGELFF	TGTGCCAGCAGCCCCACTAGCGGGGGCCGCGCGAACACCGGGGAGCTGTTTTTT
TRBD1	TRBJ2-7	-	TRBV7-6	CASSSGQEASVQYF	TGTGCCAGCAGTTCCGGACAGGAGGCCTCTGTGCAGTACTTC
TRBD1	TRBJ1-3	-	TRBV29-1	CSSRGQGNSGNTIYF	TGCAGCTCCAGGGGACAGGGAAACTCTGGAAACACCATATATTTT
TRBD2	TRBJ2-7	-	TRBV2	CASSAGLAGDPF	TGTGCCAGCAGCGCGGGACTAGCGGGAGATCCCTTC
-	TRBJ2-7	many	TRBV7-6	CASSSGPEALYEQYF	TGTGCCAGCAGCTCTGGGCCAGAAGCCCTCTACGAGCAGTACTTC
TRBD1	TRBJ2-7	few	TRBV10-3	CAISPQGQGISYEQYF	TGTGCCATCAGTCCCCAGGGACAGGGTATTTCCTACGAGCAGTACTTC
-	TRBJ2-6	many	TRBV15	CATSRDGGRGANVLTF	TGTGCCACCAGCAGAGATGGGGGGCGCGGGGCCAACGTCCTGACTTTC
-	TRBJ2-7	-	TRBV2	CASSVGGYRAPYEQYF	TGTGCCAGCAGCGTAGGGGGGTACAGGGCCCCCTACGAGCAGTACTTC
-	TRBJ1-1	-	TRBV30	CAWSVLAGYDTEAFF	TGTGCCTGGAGTGTACTAGCAGGGTATGACACTGAAGCTTTCTTT
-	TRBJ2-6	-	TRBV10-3	CAISESQAGAYVLTF	TGTGCCATCAGTGAGTCACAAGCAGGGGCCTACGTCCTGACTTTC
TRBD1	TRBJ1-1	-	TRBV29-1	CSVEPETGGAEAFF	TGCAGCGTAGAACCCGAAACAGGGGGGGCTGAAGCTTTCTTT
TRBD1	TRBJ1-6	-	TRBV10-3	CAISSWTGGRDSPLHF	TGTGCCATCAGTTCTTGGACAGGGGGTAGAGATTCACCCCTCCACTTT
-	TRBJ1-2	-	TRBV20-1	CSAHREPTYGYTF	TGCAGTGCGCACAGGGAGCCTACCTATGGCTACACCTTC
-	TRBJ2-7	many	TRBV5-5	CASSLAGPPYEQYF	TGTGCCAGCAGCTTGGCAGGGCCCCCCTACGAGCAGTACTTC
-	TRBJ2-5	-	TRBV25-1	CASSEWTGQETQYF	TGTGCCAGCAGTGAATGGACGGGGCAAGAGACCCAGTACTTC
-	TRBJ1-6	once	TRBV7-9	CASSLAGTTSNSPLHF	TGTGCCAGCAGCTTAGCGGGGACAACCTCAAATTCACCCCTCCACTTT
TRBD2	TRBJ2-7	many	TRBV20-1	CSARAGTSDSYEQYF	TGCAGTGCTAGAGCCGGGACTAGCGACTCCTACGAGCAGTACTTC
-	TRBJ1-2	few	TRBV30	CAWSVLGAGGYTF	TGTGCCTGGAGTGTTTTGGGGGCCGGAGGCTACACCTTC
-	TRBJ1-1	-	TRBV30	CAWSTVVVNTEAFF	TGTGCCTGGAGTACGGTTGTCGTGAACACTGAAGCTTTCTTT